A selection of T cell receptor beta chains follows, all from one sample in a study. One entry per CDR3 protein, called by TCRdb with MiXCR from the RT-PCR reads. The sample contains almost 700,000 distinct CDR3 sequences, 13% to 15% of which appear only once. The sequenced sample was memory CD4+ T cells from blood. These receptors were obtained from a female donor in good health, serving as a healthy control. CDR3s include the opening cysteine and the closing phenylalanine or tryptophan. D genes are given only for firm matches. Clone size is given for some rows only: seen once, a few or many times, or a class if the clone is expanded.

CDR3 DNA: TGTGCCAGCAGTTCCTCTCTAGCGTTTGACACAGATACGCAGTATTTT; CDR3 protein: CASSSSLAFDTDTQYF; J gene: TRBJ2-3; V gene: TRBV12-3/TRBV12-4; D gene: .; clone size: .
CDR3 DNA: TGCAGTGCTAGAGATAGGTCCCGGGGTGATTATGGCTACACCTTC; CDR3 protein: CSARDRSRGDYGYTF; J gene: TRBJ1-2; V gene: TRBV20-1; D gene: .; clone size: few
CDR3 DNA: TGTGCCAGCAGTATTCGCAGGAACACTGAAGCTTTCTTT; CDR3 protein: CASSIRRNTEAFF; J gene: TRBJ1-1; V gene: TRBV27; D gene: .; clone size: .
CDR3 DNA: TGTGCCAGCAAAGGGAATTCACCCCTCCACTTT; CDR3 protein: CASKGNSPLHF; J gene: TRBJ1-6; V gene: TRBV12-3/TRBV12-4; D gene: .; clone size: many
CDR3 DNA: TGTGCCATCGGAAAAAGGAACAACTATGGCTACACCTTC; CDR3 protein: CAIGKRNNYGYTF; J gene: TRBJ1-2; V gene: TRBV10-3; D gene: .; clone size: .
CDR3 DNA: TGTGCCAGCAGCCCCCCCGGGACTGGGAGCGCCGGGGAGCTGTTTTTT; CDR3 protein: CASSPPGTGSAGELFF; J gene: TRBJ2-2; V gene: TRBV7-3; D gene: .; clone size: .
CDR3 DNA: TGCAGCGTTGATCAGGGCGGCTATGGCTACACCTTC; CDR3 protein: CSVDQGGYGYTF; J gene: TRBJ1-2; V gene: TRBV29-1; D gene: .; clone size: many
CDR3 DNA: TGCAGTGCTAGAGGCTATAGCGGGAAGTCGAACAATGAGCAGTTCTTC; CDR3 protein: CSARGYSGKSNNEQFF; J gene: TRBJ2-1; V gene: TRBV20-1; D gene: TRBD2; clone size: many
CDR3 DNA: TGCAGTGCTGGGAAGGGCGGCGGCAATCAGCCCCAGCATTTT; CDR3 protein: CSAGKGGGNQPQHF; J gene: TRBJ1-5; V gene: TRBV20-1; D gene: .; clone size: few
CDR3 DNA: TGCGCCAGCAGCCCCTTAGGGGGAGCGGGAGCCCACGAGCAGTACTTC; CDR3 protein: CASSPLGGAGAHEQYF; J gene: TRBJ2-7; V gene: TRBV5-1; D gene: TRBD2; clone size: .
CDR3 DNA: TGTGCCAGCAGCTTGGAGGGAGGCGGCCAGCAGTTCTTC; CDR3 protein: CASSLEGGGQQFF; J gene: TRBJ2-1; V gene: TRBV5-6; D gene: .; clone size: .
CDR3 DNA: TGTGCCAGCAGTTACCCGCTAGGGACAGGGACATGGAACACTGAAGCTTTCTTT; CDR3 protein: CASSYPLGTGTWNTEAFF; J gene: TRBJ1-1; V gene: TRBV6-2/TRBV6-3; D gene: TRBD1; clone size: .
CDR3 DNA: TGTGCCAGCAGTGTTGCGGGGAATGGAAACACCATATATTTT; CDR3 protein: CASSVAGNGNTIYF; J gene: TRBJ1-3; V gene: TRBV2; D gene: .; clone size: .
CDR3 DNA: TGTGCCAGCACCACGGGTGTATATGAAAAACTGTTTTTT; CDR3 protein: CASTTGVYEKLFF; J gene: TRBJ1-4; V gene: TRBV12-3/TRBV12-4; D gene: .; clone size: many
CDR3 DNA: TGTGCCAGCAGGCCGAACAGGGCGTCACCCCTCCACTTT; CDR3 protein: CASRPNRASPLHF; J gene: TRBJ1-6; V gene: TRBV12-3/TRBV12-4; D gene: .; clone size: few
CDR3 DNA: TGTGCCTGGAAGGCTAGCGGGGGTAAAGACCAGTTCTTC; CDR3 protein: CAWKASGGKDQFF; J gene: TRBJ2-1; V gene: TRBV30; D gene: TRBD2; clone size: .
CDR3 DNA: TGTGCCAGCGGGGCCAGTGGCTACACCTTC; CDR3 protein: CASGASGYTF; J gene: TRBJ1-2; V gene: TRBV28; D gene: .; clone size: .